This passage covers 20 T cell receptor beta chains from one sample sequenced in a study of blood T cell repertoires in COVID-19 (dated by TCRdb to 2020 to 2022). Library preparation was by the immunoSEQ multiplex PCR assay. TCRdb limited this immuneACCESS table to in-frame rearrangements with V and J called. A share of clones is missing; checked studies link under half to unresolved V genes, and the rest is unexplained. The sample includes roughly 230,000 clones, with more than 75% observed a single time. The ten top clones hold around 0.97% of the sample. Sample: peripheral blood. Source of these receptors: a man aged 35 to 55 with acute or convalescent COVID-19.

V and J are TRBV19 and TRBJ1-2, with D maybe TRBD1 (5 bases). This CDR3 contains 14 residues. V was trimmed by 3 bases and J by 6 bases, leaving 14 bases between them. CDR1 and CDR2 from the germline V gene are LNHDA and SQIVND (reference sequence). CDR3 nucleotide sequence: TGTGCCAGTAGTATTGGGCAGGGAAAGGATGGCTACACCTTC. This encodes CASSIGQGKDGYTF.

Worth noting for this clone: The same CDR3 also results from other DNA sequences found in this sample. The CDR3 nucleotides read TGTGCCAGCAGCTTAGGTCGTCAGGCGAACACTGAAGCTTTCTTT. Residues: CASSLGRQANTEAFF. V and J are TRBV7-9 and TRBJ1-1; D gene uncertain. The ends were cut back, 1 base at V and 1 base at J, with 10 bases in the middle. The CDR3 contains 15 residues. Germline values: CDR1 SEHNR, CDR2 FQNEAQ (reference sequence).

This chain uses TRBV5-6 with TRBJ1-4, with D possibly matching TRBD1 (6 bases). CDR3 length equals 15 residues. CDR1 is SGHDT, CDR2 YYEEEE, per germline. V was shortened by 5 bases and J by 4 bases, with 15 bases between the two germline ends. CDR3 coding DNA: TGTGCCAGCAGTCCTACAGGGCAGGGTAATGAAAAACTGTTTTTT. It translates to CASSPTGQGNEKLFF.

This clone was recorded a few times. The chain carries TRBV25-1 and TRBJ1-1; D might be TRBD1 (6 bases). The CDR3 has 15 amino acids. V shed 3 bases and J shed 3 bases, with 14 bases lying between them. The V gene's germline CDR1 is MGHDK and CDR2 SYGVNS. The CDR3 DNA reads as TGTGCCAGCAGTGATCACAAAGGGGGGGACACTGAAGCTTTCTTT. Translating it yields CASSDHKGGDTEAFF. Using reference TRBV25-1 and TRBJ1-1 for the parts outside the CDR3, the full variable domain is EADIYQTPRYLVIGTGKKITLECSQTMGHDKMYWYQQDPGMELHLIHYSYGVNSTEKGDLSSESTVSRIRTEHFPLTLESARPSHTSQYLCASSDHKGGDTEAFFGQGTRLTVV.

The V and J genes are TRBV7-3 and TRBJ2-3; D unclear. V was clipped by 5 bases and J by 3 bases, with 12 bases between them. This CDR3 has 14 amino acids. Germline CDR1 and CDR2: SGHTA and FQGTGA. The CDR3 loop reads CASSLQLHTDTQYF. DNA of the CDR3: TGTGCCAGCAGCCTACAGTTACATACAGATACGCAGTATTTT.

This clone was seen once. The chain links TRBV11-2 to TRBJ1-4; D gene unclear. Germline V gene data show CDR1 as SGHAT and CDR2 as FQNNGV. The CDR3 sequence is 16 residues long. V was pared by 1 base and J by 4 bases, with 13 bases between. The CDR3 region is CASSLVNGFGNEKLFF. CDR3 nucleotide sequence: TGTGCCAGCAGCTTAGTCAATGGTTTCGGTAATGAAAAACTGTTTTTT.

V is TRBV18 and J is TRBJ2-1; 9 bases agree with TRBD1. With 0 bases clipped from V and 8 bases from J, the junction kept 8 bases outside the gene matches. The CDR3 has 16 amino acids. Germline CDR1 and CDR2: KGHSH and LQKENI. CDR3 region: CASSPPGTGSIDEQFF. The CDR3 DNA reads as TGTGCCAGCTCACCACCCGGGACAGGGTCGATCGATGAGCAGTTCTTC.

The chain joins TRBV6-2 or TRBV6-3 to TRBJ2-1; D is possibly TRBD2 (5 bases). This CDR3 comprises 17 residues. Germline assignment: CDR1 MNHEY and CDR2 SVGEGT. With 0 bases removed from V and 5 bases from J, the gap between germline ends came to 17 bases. The CDR3 is CASSYSSKLAGDNEQFF. The CDR3 nucleotides read TGTGCCAGCAGTTACTCTTCCAAACTGGCGGGCGACAATGAGCAGTTCTTC.

This chain uses TRBV30 with TRBJ2-3, with 15 bases lining up with TRBD2. Germline V gene data show CDR1 as GTSNPN and CDR2 as SVGIG (reference sequence). After removal of 4 bases from V and 6 bases from J, the junction contained 5 bases not matched to a gene. The CDR3 sequence is 15 residues long. The CDR3 coding sequence is TGTGCCTGGATCGGGACTAGCGGGGGGCGGGATACGCAGTATTTT. Its translation: CAWIGTSGGRDTQYF.

The chain carries TRBV5-1 and TRBJ1-1; 9 bases align to TRBD1. The germline gives CDR1 SGHRS, CDR2 YFSETQ. CDR3 size: 14 residues. The V and J ends lost 7 bases and 5 bases, in that order; junction bases with no gene match: 9. CDR3 amino acids: CASHEGQGWTEAFF. CDR3 DNA: TGCGCCAGCCATGAGGGACAGGGTTGGACTGAAGCTTTCTTT.

This sequence joins TRBV4-1 and TRBJ1-2, with D hard to call. Germline CDR1 is MGHRA and CDR2 is YSYEKL. The CDR3 is made up of 16 amino acids. Trimming shortened V by 0 bases and J by 5 bases, and 16 bases separated the two germline ends. The CDR3 sequence: CASSQDRADPGYGYTF. CDR3 bases: TGCGCCAGCAGCCAAGATCGGGCGGACCCGGGGTATGGCTACACCTTC.

J is TRBJ2-1 and V is TRBV5-1, with TRBD1 identical over 7 bases. The CDR3 is 12 residues long. V gave up 4 bases and J gave up 8 bases; unmatched junction bases: 3. In germline, CDR1 is SGHRS, CDR2 YFSETQ. The CDR3 sequence: CASSADRDEQFF. Here the CDR3 DNA reads TGCGCCAGCAGCGCCGACAGGGATGAGCAGTTCTTC.

This chain joins TRBV18 and TRBJ1-3; weak D call: TRBD1 (5 bases). The germline V and J ends were trimmed by 3 bases and 4 bases, with 16 bases remaining between them. The length of the CDR3 is 16 residues. The germline V gene has CDR1 KGHSH and CDR2 LQKENI. This CDR3 reads CASSPIDRQTGNTIYF. The CDR3 DNA reads as TGTGCCAGCTCACCGATAGACAGACAGACGGGAAACACCATATATTTT.

This chain links TRBV5-1 with TRBJ1-3, with 7 bases aligning to TRBD1. The V and J ends lost 0 bases and 4 bases, in that order; junction bases with no gene match: 4. This CDR3 is 15 amino acids long. Germline values: CDR1 SGHRS, CDR2 YFSETQ. CDR3 coding DNA: TGCGCCAGCAGCTTGGAGGGGGCGAGGGGAAACACCATATATTTT. It encodes CASSLEGARGNTIYF.

The rearrangement uses TRBV4-1 and TRBJ1-2; D might be TRBD1 (5 bases). CDR3 length: 17 amino acids. Germline values: CDR1 MGHRA, CDR2 YSYEKL. V lost 2 bases, J lost 2 bases, and 18 bases lay in between. CDR3 nucleotide sequence: TGCGCCAGCAGCCAAAGTCCCCTGCAGGGCGACAACTATGGCTACACCTTC. This translates into CASSQSPLQGDNYGYTF.

The rearrangement joins TRBV28 to TRBJ1-2; no definite D call. The CDR3 covers 13 residues. V lost 3 bases and J lost 3, with 8 bases in between. Per germline, CDR1 MDHEN and CDR2 SYDVKM. CDR3 sequence: CASSLSNYYGYTF. The CDR3 DNA sequence: TGTGCCAGCAGTTTGTCCAATTACTATGGCTACACCTTC.

The rearrangement links TRBV27 to TRBJ2-1, with 8 bases that match TRBD2. The CDR3 has 14 residues. J gave up 3 bases and V 4 bases, and 2 bases lay outside the gene matches. Per germline, CDR1 MNHEY and CDR2 SMNVEV (reference sequence). For the CDR3, the DNA is TGTGCCAGCAGTTATAGCGGGGTCTACAATGAGCAGTTCTTC. This translates into CASSYSGVYNEQFF.

This clone was recorded once. This chain links TRBV28 with TRBJ2-2, with 7 bases fitting TRBD2. This CDR3 has 15 amino acids. Trimming at V came to 3 bases and at J to 0 bases, leaving 1 base not matched to a gene. Germline lookup yields CDR1 MDHEN and CDR2 SYDVKM. CDR3 coding DNA: TGTGCCAGCAGTTTCGGGGGGACGAACACCGGGGAGCTGTTTTTT. As protein: CASSFGGTNTGELFF.

This clone occurred once. The chain joins TRBV12-3 or TRBV12-4 to TRBJ1-1, with unresolved D. V was cut by 0 bases and J by 8 bases, with 10 bases left in between. CDR3 length: 13 residues. This chain's CDR3 is CASSLAGHLEAFF. Written as DNA, the CDR3 is TGTGCCAGCAGTTTAGCTGGGCACTTAGAAGCTTTCTTT.

The table lists this clone with a few counts. The chain uses TRBV18 and TRBJ2-1; 7 nucleotides match TRBD1. This CDR3 is built from 17 residues. Germline V lookup: CDR1 KGHSH, CDR2 LQKENI. The V and J ends lost 3 bases and 6 bases, in that order; junction bases with no gene match: 14. Written as DNA, the CDR3 is TGTGCCAGCTCACCCCCGGGACAGAAACTAGGAGGCAATGAGCAGTTCTTC. Translated, it gives CASSPPGQKLGGNEQFF. Variable domain in full (rest from reference TRBV18 and TRBJ2-1): NAGVMQNPRHLVRRRGQEARLRCSPMKGHSHVYWYRQLPEEGLKFMVYLQKENIIDESGMPKERFSAEFPKEGPSILRIQQVVRGDSAAYFCASSPPGQKLGGNEQFFGPGTRLTVL.